This TCR beta chain derives from a study of siplizumab effects on memory and regulatory T cells. CDR3 length: 14 amino acids. Germline V lookup: CDR1 SGHNT, CDR2 YYREEE (reference sequence). Trimming took 4 bases from V and 0 from J, leaving 11 bases between them. Notes on this clone: Its antigen is as yet unknown.

The study, taken as a whole, reports: The Treg-derived share of mappable alloreactive CD4+ clones averaged approximately 71% with siplizumab and 26.9% in controls. Naive T cells appeared more diverse than memory cells and seemed to be major alloresponse contributors. Significant reduction of alloreactive sequences traceable to unstimulated CD4+ memory cells was observed with siplizumab.

The table came from immunoSEQ multiplex PCR; TCRdb's copy has only in-frame clones and leaves some out. Altogether 85,000 or so clones are present, more than 85% being singletons, with the ten largest covering less than 20%. V and J are TRBV5-4 and TRBJ2-7, with D unresolved. The receptor's source is a human donor in good health. Sequenced input: CD8+ T cells sorted from blood. Here the CDR3 reads CASSDYPSSYEQYF. The CDR3 DNA reads TGTGCCAGCAGCGATTACCCTTCCTCCTACGAGCAGTACTTC.